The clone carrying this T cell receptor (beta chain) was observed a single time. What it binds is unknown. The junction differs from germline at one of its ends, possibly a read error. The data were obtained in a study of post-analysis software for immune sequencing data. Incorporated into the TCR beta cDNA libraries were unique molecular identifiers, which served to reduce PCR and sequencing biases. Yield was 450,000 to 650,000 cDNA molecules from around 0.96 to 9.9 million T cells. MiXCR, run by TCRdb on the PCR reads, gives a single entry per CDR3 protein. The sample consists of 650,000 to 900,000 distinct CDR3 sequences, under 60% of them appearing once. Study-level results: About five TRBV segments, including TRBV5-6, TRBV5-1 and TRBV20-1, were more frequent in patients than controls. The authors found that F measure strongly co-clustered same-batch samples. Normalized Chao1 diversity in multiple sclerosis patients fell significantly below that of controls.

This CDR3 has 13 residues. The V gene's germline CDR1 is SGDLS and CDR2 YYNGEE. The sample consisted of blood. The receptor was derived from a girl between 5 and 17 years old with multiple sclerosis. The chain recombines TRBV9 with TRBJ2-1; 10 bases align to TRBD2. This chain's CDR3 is CASTEREGNEQFF. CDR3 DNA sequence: TGTGCCAGCACTGAGCGGGAGGGCAATGAACAGTTCTTC.